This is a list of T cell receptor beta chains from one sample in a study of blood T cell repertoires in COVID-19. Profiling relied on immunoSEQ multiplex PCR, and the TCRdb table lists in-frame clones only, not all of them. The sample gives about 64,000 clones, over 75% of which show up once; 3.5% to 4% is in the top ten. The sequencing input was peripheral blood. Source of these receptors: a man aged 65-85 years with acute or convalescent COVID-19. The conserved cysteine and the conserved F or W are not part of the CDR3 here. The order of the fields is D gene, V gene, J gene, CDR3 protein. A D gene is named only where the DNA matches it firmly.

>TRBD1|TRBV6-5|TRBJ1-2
ASAVRGGTGHGYT
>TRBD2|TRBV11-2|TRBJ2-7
ASSLEGGGAYEQY
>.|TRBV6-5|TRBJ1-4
ATWTANEKLF
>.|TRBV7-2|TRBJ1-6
ASSFSRGYNSPLH
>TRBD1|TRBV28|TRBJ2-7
ASSVAGTGGSYEQY
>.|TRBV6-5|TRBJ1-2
ASKIQGRGYT
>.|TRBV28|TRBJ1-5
ASSSVGQTNQPQH
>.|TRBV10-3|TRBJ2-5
AISEGSSRETQY
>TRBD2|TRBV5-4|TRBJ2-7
ASSSGLAGASSYEQY
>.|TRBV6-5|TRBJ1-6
ASSYRGYSPLH
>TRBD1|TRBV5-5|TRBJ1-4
ASSPYPDYFGQAENEKLF
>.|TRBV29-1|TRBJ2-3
SVPDRKSTDTQY
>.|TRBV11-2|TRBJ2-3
ASSGWLGTQY
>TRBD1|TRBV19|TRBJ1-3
ASSIGQGAGNTIY
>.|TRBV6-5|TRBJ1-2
ASREGSGYT
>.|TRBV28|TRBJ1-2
ASIGGDGYT
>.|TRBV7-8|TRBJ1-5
ASSFGGWQPQH
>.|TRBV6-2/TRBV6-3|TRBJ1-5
ASSYEQGPYQPQH
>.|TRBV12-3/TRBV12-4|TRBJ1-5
ASSLNQPQH
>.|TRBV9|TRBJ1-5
ASSADPGFSRPQH
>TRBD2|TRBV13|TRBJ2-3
ASRLSGTSGRTDTQY
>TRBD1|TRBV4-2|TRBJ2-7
ASSQGQGSSYEQY
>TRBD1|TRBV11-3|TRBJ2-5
ASSNRGRGETQY
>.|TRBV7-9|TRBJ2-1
ASSFAPSPNNEQF
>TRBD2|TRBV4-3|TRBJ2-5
ASSPHVAGTRETQY
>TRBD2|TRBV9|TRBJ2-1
ASSVAAGTYNEQF
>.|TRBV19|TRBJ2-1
ASRPATRGTEQF
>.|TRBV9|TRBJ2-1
ASSVDGVKYNEQF
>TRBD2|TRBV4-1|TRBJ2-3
ASSRPSGAGGTDTQY
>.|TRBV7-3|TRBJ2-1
ASSFLWTEYNEQF
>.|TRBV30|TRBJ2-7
AWGFTYEQY
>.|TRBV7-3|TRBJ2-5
ASSFGGGETQY
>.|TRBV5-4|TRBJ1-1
AKAGELEAF
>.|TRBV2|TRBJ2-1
ASSGRRQEVNEQF
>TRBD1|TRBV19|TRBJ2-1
ASSWSGQGRNEQF
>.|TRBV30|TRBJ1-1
AWRFANPEAF
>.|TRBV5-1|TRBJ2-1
ASSLAGNPYNEQF
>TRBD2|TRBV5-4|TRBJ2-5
ASSSGGGGPRETQY
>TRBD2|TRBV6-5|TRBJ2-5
ASSSLGLAEETQY
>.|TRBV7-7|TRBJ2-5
ASSLEPSGTTQETQY
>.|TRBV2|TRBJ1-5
ASRQSGESQPQH
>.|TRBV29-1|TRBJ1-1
SVIQQNTEAF
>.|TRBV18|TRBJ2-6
ASSPIQSGANVLT
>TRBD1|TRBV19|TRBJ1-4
ASSMRQGAPNEKLF
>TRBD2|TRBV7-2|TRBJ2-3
ASSILAGKSYGKPDTQY
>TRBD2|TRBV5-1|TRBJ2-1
ASSHGSGGAPEQF
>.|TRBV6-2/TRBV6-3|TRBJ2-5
ASSLGRRETQY
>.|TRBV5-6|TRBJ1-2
ASSLGRGWYGYT
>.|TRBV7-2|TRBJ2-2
ASSLFTTNTGELF
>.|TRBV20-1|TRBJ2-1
SASLRVSYNEQF
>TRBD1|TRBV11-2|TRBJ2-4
ASSTRDRDIQY
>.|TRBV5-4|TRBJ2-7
ASSLFSSGFNEQY
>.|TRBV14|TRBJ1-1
ASSRQMNTEAF